This is a list of T cell receptor beta chains from one sample in a study of graft-versus-host responses after intestinal transplantation. Assay used: immunoSEQ multiplex PCR; TCRdb lists only in-frame clones, some missing. The table lists more than 80,000 clones, around 86% of them singletons. Their antigen targets remain unknown. This sample comprised unstimulated CD8+ T cells sorted from spleen or lymph node cells, obtained before intestinal transplant. Receptor source: a human donor who received an intestinal transplant. CDR3s include the opening cysteine and the closing phenylalanine or tryptophan. A D gene is named only where the DNA matches it firmly. Size is omitted from some rows. Given values are once, few, many or a class for expanded clones.

clone size: few
CDR3 length: 15
J gene: TRBJ2-1
V gene: TRBV6-5
D gene: TRBD1
CDR3 DNA: TGTGCCAGCAGTTACTCGTCCTCACAGGGGGATGAGCAGTTCTTC
CDR3 protein: CASSYSSSQGDEQFF

clone size: few
CDR3 length: 14
J gene: TRBJ1-2
V gene: TRBV4-1
D gene: .
CDR3 DNA: TGCGCCAGCAGCCAAGATCGGGGGAGCTATGGCTACACCTTC
CDR3 protein: CASSQDRGSYGYTF

clone size: .
CDR3 length: 15
J gene: TRBJ2-1
V gene: TRBV19
D gene: TRBD2
CDR3 DNA: TGTGCCAGTAGTATGATGGGCGGGAGGGCAGAGGAGCAGTTCTTC
CDR3 protein: CASSMMGGRAEEQFF

clone size: few
CDR3 length: 14
J gene: TRBJ1-5
V gene: TRBV6-1
D gene: .
CDR3 DNA: TGTGCCACCGTGAGGGGTGGGCGCAATCAGCCCCAGCATTTT
CDR3 protein: CATVRGGRNQPQHF

clone size: .
CDR3 length: 15
J gene: TRBJ2-7
V gene: TRBV4-1
D gene: TRBD1
CDR3 DNA: TGCGCCAGCAGCCAAGCCGTGACAGGGTCCGACGAGCAGTACTTC
CDR3 protein: CASSQAVTGSDEQYF

clone size: .
CDR3 length: 15
J gene: TRBJ2-3
V gene: TRBV5-1
D gene: .
CDR3 DNA: TGCGCCAGCAGCCTCTGGGCCCGAAGCACAGATACGCAGTATTTT
CDR3 protein: CASSLWARSTDTQYF

clone size: .
CDR3 length: 18
J gene: TRBJ2-5
V gene: TRBV2
D gene: TRBD2
CDR3 DNA: TGTGCCAGCAGTGAAGCGGGACTAATAACGGGAGGTTGGGAGACCCAGTACTTC
CDR3 protein: CASSEAGLITGGWETQYF

clone size: .
CDR3 length: 16
J gene: TRBJ2-1
V gene: TRBV28
D gene: .
CDR3 DNA: TGTGCCAGCAGTTTTGAGGATCAGTTCTCCTACAATGAGCAGTTCTTC
CDR3 protein: CASSFEDQFSYNEQFF

clone size: .
CDR3 length: 14
J gene: TRBJ1-1
V gene: TRBV5-1
D gene: .
CDR3 DNA: TGCGCCAGCAGCTTGGTAGGGGGAAACACTGAAGCTTTCTTT
CDR3 protein: CASSLVGGNTEAFF

clone size: once
CDR3 length: 14
J gene: TRBJ1-1
V gene: TRBV2
D gene: TRBD1
CDR3 DNA: TGTGCCAGCAGTTTGGGGACAGGGGCCACTGAAGCTTTCTTT
CDR3 protein: CASSLGTGATEAFF

clone size: .
CDR3 length: 14
J gene: TRBJ2-7
V gene: TRBV6-5
D gene: .
CDR3 DNA: TGTGCCAGCAGTTATAGGGGGGAGGGCCACGAGCAGTACTTC
CDR3 protein: CASSYRGEGHEQYF

clone size: .
CDR3 length: 14
J gene: TRBJ1-1
V gene: TRBV28
D gene: TRBD1
CDR3 DNA: TGTGCCAGCAGCAGGGGGCGGGAGCACACTGAAGCTTTCTTT
CDR3 protein: CASSRGREHTEAFF

clone size: .
CDR3 length: 14
J gene: TRBJ2-2
V gene: TRBV7-6
D gene: .
CDR3 DNA: TGTGCCAGCAGCTTACTACTTAACACCGGGGAGCTGTTTTTT
CDR3 protein: CASSLLLNTGELFF

clone size: .
CDR3 length: 12
J gene: TRBJ2-7
V gene: TRBV28
D gene: .
CDR3 DNA: TGTGCCAGCAGCTGGGCAGTGGCCGAGCAGTACTTC
CDR3 protein: CASSWAVAEQYF

clone size: .
CDR3 length: 15
J gene: TRBJ2-1
V gene: TRBV4-1
D gene: .
CDR3 DNA: TGCGCCAGCACCGCTCACGGCAGCTCCTACAATGAGCAGTTCTTC
CDR3 protein: CASTAHGSSYNEQFF

clone size: .
CDR3 length: 16
J gene: TRBJ2-3
V gene: TRBV19
D gene: TRBD1
CDR3 DNA: TGTGCCAGTAGTCCAGACAGGGGGCTGGGCACAGATACGCAGTATTTT
CDR3 protein: CASSPDRGLGTDTQYF

clone size: .
CDR3 length: 15
J gene: TRBJ2-5
V gene: TRBV6-5
D gene: TRBD2
CDR3 DNA: TGTGCCAGCAGTTTCTTAGCGGGGCCCCAAGAGACCCAGTACTTC
CDR3 protein: CASSFLAGPQETQYF

clone size: .
CDR3 length: 19
J gene: TRBJ1-2
V gene: TRBV7-2
D gene: TRBD1
CDR3 DNA: TGTGCCAGCAGCTTAGGAGAGACAGGGGATAGATTCGGACCGTATGGCTACACCTTC
CDR3 protein: CASSLGETGDRFGPYGYTF

clone size: .
CDR3 length: 13
J gene: TRBJ1-1
V gene: TRBV5-6
D gene: .
CDR3 DNA: TGTGCCAGCAGCATGACGGTAAACACTGAAGCTTTCTTT
CDR3 protein: CASSMTVNTEAFF

clone size: .
CDR3 length: 14
J gene: TRBJ2-2
V gene: TRBV19
D gene: .
CDR3 DNA: TGTGCCAGTAGTATATCAGGGGGGGCCGGGGAGCTGTTTTTT
CDR3 protein: CASSISGGAGELFF

clone size: once
CDR3 length: 15
J gene: TRBJ2-3
V gene: TRBV5-1
D gene: TRBD1
CDR3 DNA: TGCGCCAGCAGCTTGGGACAGGGTAACACAGATACGCAGTATTTT
CDR3 protein: CASSLGQGNTDTQYF

clone size: .
CDR3 length: 14
J gene: TRBJ2-1
V gene: TRBV4-1
D gene: .
CDR3 DNA: TGCGCCAGCAGCCAAGTAGCCCTCTACAATGAGCAGTTCTTC
CDR3 protein: CASSQVALYNEQFF

clone size: .
CDR3 length: 16
J gene: TRBJ2-2
V gene: TRBV23-1
D gene: TRBD1
CDR3 DNA: TGCGCCAGCTCTCGGTCGGGACAGGGGTCTACCGGGGAGCTGTTTTTT
CDR3 protein: CASSRSGQGSTGELFF

clone size: .
CDR3 length: 13
J gene: TRBJ1-1
V gene: TRBV5-1
D gene: .
CDR3 DNA: TGCGCCAGCAGCTTGTCGGTGAACACTGAAGCTTTCTTT
CDR3 protein: CASSLSVNTEAFF

clone size: .
CDR3 length: 15
J gene: TRBJ2-3
V gene: TRBV5-1
D gene: .
CDR3 DNA: TGCGCCAGCAGCGTGTTAGGGTCTCGCACAGATACGCAGTATTTT
CDR3 protein: CASSVLGSRTDTQYF

clone size: .
CDR3 length: 11
J gene: TRBJ2-7
V gene: TRBV27
D gene: .
CDR3 DNA: TGTGCCAGCAGTTCAGCCTACGAGCAGTACTTC
CDR3 protein: CASSSAYEQYF

clone size: .
CDR3 length: 11
J gene: TRBJ1-1
V gene: TRBV21-1
D gene: .
CDR3 DNA: TGTGCCAGACCGGGGGCGTATGAAGCTTTCTTT
CDR3 protein: CARPGAYEAFF

clone size: few
CDR3 length: 13
J gene: TRBJ1-3
V gene: TRBV2
D gene: .
CDR3 DNA: TGTGCCAGCAGGGACCTGGGTGGAAACACCATATATTTT
CDR3 protein: CASRDLGGNTIYF

clone size: .
CDR3 length: 16
J gene: TRBJ1-2
V gene: TRBV9
D gene: .
CDR3 DNA: TGTGCCAGCAGCTCGTCCCGACAAAGGGGCCTCTATGGCTACACCTTC
CDR3 protein: CASSSSRQRGLYGYTF

clone size: .
CDR3 length: 19
J gene: TRBJ2-7
V gene: TRBV5-6
D gene: TRBD2
CDR3 DNA: TGTGCCAGCAGCTCGTTGGGAGTGGGGCGCGGGAGGTACCCCTACGAGCAGTACTTC
CDR3 protein: CASSSLGVGRGRYPYEQYF

clone size: .
CDR3 length: 13
J gene: TRBJ2-1
V gene: TRBV7-9
D gene: .
CDR3 DNA: TGTGCCAGCAGCTTGAGCCAGATCAATGAGCAGTTCTTC
CDR3 protein: CASSLSQINEQFF

clone size: .
CDR3 length: 14
J gene: TRBJ2-5
V gene: TRBV7-6
D gene: TRBD1
CDR3 DNA: TGTGCCAGCAGCTTAGGACAGGGTACCGAGACCCAGTACTTC
CDR3 protein: CASSLGQGTETQYF

clone size: .
CDR3 length: 16
J gene: TRBJ1-6
V gene: TRBV7-9
D gene: TRBD1
CDR3 DNA: TGTGCCAGCAGCTTGGGTACAGGGGCGCGAGATTCACCCCTCCACTTT
CDR3 protein: CASSLGTGARDSPLHF

clone size: .
CDR3 length: 15
J gene: TRBJ2-7
V gene: TRBV11-2
D gene: .
CDR3 DNA: TGTGCCAGCAGCTTAGCACCCGGGGGATTCGCCGAGCAGTACTTC
CDR3 protein: CASSLAPGGFAEQYF

clone size: .
CDR3 length: 20
J gene: TRBJ2-1
V gene: TRBV21-1
D gene: .
CDR3 DNA: TGTGCCAGCAGCAAATTTCTCCTTCCTAGCGGGAGATTTGGTCACAATGAGCAGTTCTTC
CDR3 protein: CASSKFLLPSGRFGHNEQFF

clone size: .
CDR3 length: 15
J gene: TRBJ1-5
V gene: TRBV28
D gene: .
CDR3 DNA: TGTGCCAGCAGTTCCCCCAGCACGGGGACTCAGCCCCAGCATTTT
CDR3 protein: CASSSPSTGTQPQHF

clone size: once
CDR3 length: 14
J gene: TRBJ2-2
V gene: TRBV4-1
D gene: TRBD2
CDR3 DNA: TGCGCCAGCAGCCAATCGACTAGCAGTGGGGAGCTGTTTTTT
CDR3 protein: CASSQSTSSGELFF

clone size: .
CDR3 length: 12
J gene: TRBJ2-4
V gene: TRBV29-1
D gene: .
CDR3 DNA: TGCAGCGTTGTCGGGCAGAAAAACATTCAGTACTTC
CDR3 protein: CSVVGQKNIQYF

clone size: .
CDR3 length: 14
J gene: TRBJ2-7
V gene: TRBV6-6
D gene: .
CDR3 DNA: TGTGCCAGCAGTTACATACGGAGGTCCAACGAGCAGTACTTC
CDR3 protein: CASSYIRRSNEQYF

clone size: .
CDR3 length: 14
J gene: TRBJ2-3
V gene: TRBV6-5
D gene: .
CDR3 DNA: TGTGCCAGCAGTCCGGGGGGCCGGGGAGATACGCAGTATTTT
CDR3 protein: CASSPGGRGDTQYF

clone size: .
CDR3 length: 15
J gene: TRBJ2-7
V gene: TRBV28
D gene: .
CDR3 DNA: TGTGCCAGCAGTTTATTGGGGGACGGCTCCTACGAGCAGTACTTC
CDR3 protein: CASSLLGDGSYEQYF

clone size: .
CDR3 length: 13
J gene: TRBJ2-7
V gene: TRBV27
D gene: .
CDR3 DNA: TGTGCCAGCAGTTCCCTCCACGGCTACGAGCAGTACTTC
CDR3 protein: CASSSLHGYEQYF

clone size: few
CDR3 length: 12
J gene: TRBJ1-1
V gene: TRBV28
D gene: .
CDR3 DNA: TGTGCCAGCAGTTTAAGGTTGGCTGAAGCTTTCTTT
CDR3 protein: CASSLRLAEAFF

clone size: .
CDR3 length: 16
J gene: TRBJ1-6
V gene: TRBV2
D gene: TRBD1
CDR3 DNA: TGTGCCAGCAGACATCCTGCGGGACAGGGGCCTCTGGGCCTCCACTTT
CDR3 protein: CASRHPAGQGPLGLHF

clone size: few
CDR3 length: 15
J gene: TRBJ2-4
V gene: TRBV11-2
D gene: TRBD2
CDR3 DNA: TGTGCCAGCACCCGGACTAGCGGGAGGGCCCACATTCAGTACTTC
CDR3 protein: CASTRTSGRAHIQYF

clone size: few
CDR3 length: 12
J gene: TRBJ1-6
V gene: TRBV2
D gene: .
CDR3 DNA: TGTGCCAGCAGGCAGGCCAATTCACCCCTCCACTTT
CDR3 protein: CASRQANSPLHF

clone size: few
CDR3 length: 14
J gene: TRBJ2-7
V gene: TRBV4-2
D gene: TRBD1
CDR3 DNA: TGTGCCAGCAGCCCCGGGACAGGTGACTACGAGCAGTACTTC
CDR3 protein: CASSPGTGDYEQYF

clone size: .
CDR3 length: 14
J gene: TRBJ1-1
V gene: TRBV6-5
D gene: TRBD1
CDR3 DNA: TGTGCCAGCAGTGAACGACAGGGGGGCGCTGAAGCTTTCTTT
CDR3 protein: CASSERQGGAEAFF

clone size: .
CDR3 length: 12
J gene: TRBJ1-4
V gene: TRBV27
D gene: TRBD1
CDR3 DNA: TGTGCCAGCAGTTCCGACAGGGGAAAACTGTTTTTT
CDR3 protein: CASSSDRGKLFF

clone size: once
CDR3 length: 16
J gene: TRBJ2-7
V gene: TRBV27
D gene: TRBD1
CDR3 DNA: TGTGCCAGCAGTTTGGATCAGGGGGCCCTCTCCTACGAGCAGTACTTC
CDR3 protein: CASSLDQGALSYEQYF

clone size: .
CDR3 length: 14
J gene: TRBJ2-7
V gene: TRBV6-5
D gene: TRBD2
CDR3 DNA: TGTGCCAGCAGCCCGACTAGCGCCCTATTAGAGCAGTACTTC
CDR3 protein: CASSPTSALLEQYF

clone size: .
CDR3 length: 13
J gene: TRBJ2-1
V gene: TRBV12-5
D gene: .
CDR3 DNA: TGTGCTAGTGGTTTGGGGCAGGGCTATGAGCAGTTCTTC
CDR3 protein: CASGLGQGYEQFF

clone size: .
CDR3 length: 14
J gene: TRBJ2-1
V gene: TRBV6-5
D gene: .
CDR3 DNA: TGTGCCAGCAGCTACCAGGGGTCCTACAATGAGCAGTTCTTC
CDR3 protein: CASSYQGSYNEQFF